Following are 23 T cell receptor beta chains from one sample sequenced in a study of T cells after yellow fever vaccination. TCRdb independently ran MiXCR on the 5' RACE reads; one entry per CDR3 protein. This table holds roughly 32,000 distinct CDR3 sequences, nearly 4.5% found once. Sequencing was performed on CD8+ T cells sorted from PBMCs, taken 5 days after the yellow fever booster vaccination. The receptors were sampled from a man aged 25-40 years who received the YFV17D yellow fever vaccine.

This clonotype rates as medium-sized. The chain employs TRBV10-3 and TRBJ2-7, with D possibly matching TRBD2 (5 bases). Germline V gene data show CDR1 as ENHRY and CDR2 as SYGVKD. Trimming left V 5 bases short and J 3 bases short, with 14 bases between. This CDR3 comprises 14 residues. The CDR3 bases are TGTGCCATCAGTTACACCGACGGGGACTACGAGCAGTACTTC. It codes for CAISYTDGDYEQYF.

This clonotype occurred many times. This sequence joins TRBV7-2 and TRBJ2-1; 11 bases map to TRBD2. Germline lookup yields CDR1 SGHTA and CDR2 FQGNSA. With V trimmed by 3 bases and J by 4 bases, 5 bases remained unmatched. There are 16 residues in the CDR3. The CDR3: CASSFTLAGVYNEQFF. The CDR3 region has the DNA TGTGCCAGCAGCTTCACACTAGCGGGAGTTTACAATGAGCAGTTCTTC.

In this sample, this clonotype turned up many times. The rearrangement links TRBV5-4 to TRBJ2-5, with TRBD2 matching 7 bases. This CDR3 spans 15 amino acids. V was clipped by 7 bases and J by 3 bases; unmatched bases: 12. Germline V lookup: CDR1 SGHNT, CDR2 YYREEE (reference sequence). The CDR3 loop reads CASRPSAGVEETQYF. CDR3 DNA sequence: TGTGCCAGCCGCCCTTCGGCGGGAGTAGAAGAGACCCAGTACTTC.

This clonotype occurred many times. The rearrangement links TRBV6-5 to TRBJ2-7; D possibly uses TRBD1 or TRBD2 (6 bases each). From germline, CDR1 is MNHEY and CDR2 SVGAGI. CDR3 length: 16 residues. Trimming took 2 bases from V and 1 from J, leaving 15 bases between them. The CDR3 region is CASSYPRGGKSYEQYF. The CDR3 DNA reads as TGTGCCAGCAGTTACCCCAGAGGGGGGAAATCCTACGAGCAGTACTTC.

The table lists this clonotype with many counts. The chain employs TRBV12-3 or TRBV12-4 and TRBJ2-6, with TRBD2 as a possible D gene (6 bases). CDR3 length equals 15 residues. Trimming took 10 bases from V and 0 from J, leaving 13 bases between them. In DNA form, the CDR3 reads TGTGCCACCAAACGGGGGAACTCTGGGGCCAACGTCCTGACTTTC. It codes for CATKRGNSGANVLTF.

This clonotype came up many times. The chain is built from TRBV7-9 and TRBJ2-1; 7 bases agree with TRBD2. Trimming removed 0 bases from V and 8 bases from J; junction bases left unmatched: 13. This CDR3 spans 17 amino acids. The germline CDR1 and CDR2 sequences are SEHNR and FQNEAQ (reference sequence). In nucleotides, the CDR3 is TGTGCCAGCAGCTTAGCGGGAGGGAGGGGTGTTGGGGATGAGCAGTTCTTC. Protein sequence: CASSLAGGRGVGDEQFF.

The table lists this clonotype with many counts. V is TRBV7-9 and J is TRBJ2-1; no firm D call. CDR1 is SEHNR, CDR2 FQNEAQ, per germline (reference sequence). The V gene lost 7 bases and the J gene lost 5 bases, with 6 bases spanning the gap. The CDR3 runs to 11 residues. The CDR3 spells CASIGDNEQFF. The CDR3 DNA reads as TGTGCCAGCATAGGTGACAATGAGCAGTTCTTC.

This clonotype was seen ten or more times. The V call is TRBV6-5, the J call TRBJ2-2; 11 bases line up with TRBD2. CDR3 size: 16 residues. J gave up 6 bases and V 7 bases, and 10 bases lay outside the gene matches. Germline CDR1 and CDR2: MNHEY and SVGAGI. As DNA, the CDR3 is TGTGCCAGCACCCCCCTCCCACTAGCGGGAGCCGGGGAGCTGTTTTTT. It is translated as CASTPLPLAGAGELFF.

This clonotype was seen many times. The chain uses TRBV5-1 and TRBJ2-1, with no clear D. This CDR3 has 14 amino acids. Germline V gene data show CDR1 as SGHRS and CDR2 as YFSETQ. V was cut by 0 bases and J by 8 bases, with 12 bases left in between. As DNA, the CDR3 is TGCGCCAGCAGCTTGGAGGCCCTGCATGATGAGCAGTTCTTC. This sequence encodes CASSLEALHDEQFF.

At least ten counts were recorded for this clonotype. The chain joins TRBV13 to TRBJ2-5, with unresolved D. The V end lost 5 bases, the J end lost 2 bases, and 9 bases lay between the germline ends. The CDR3 is made up of 13 amino acids. From germline, CDR1 is PRHDT and CDR2 FYEKMQ (reference sequence). The CDR3 bases are TGTGCCAGCAGCGCACACGGTCAAGAGACCCAGTACTTC. The encoded protein is CASSAHGQETQYF. The full variable domain, rest sourced from reference TRBV13 and TRBJ2-5, is AAGVIQSPRHLIKEKRETATLKCYPIPRHDTVYWYQQGPGQDPQFLISFYEKMQSDKGSIPDRFSAQQFSDYHSELNMSSLELGDSALYFCASSAHGQETQYFGPGTRLLVL.

This clonotype has at least ten counts. The gene calls are TRBV5-8 and TRBJ2-5, with 13 bases matching TRBD2. The CDR3 length is 15 residues. Trimming took 4 bases from V and 3 from J; bases not matched to a gene: 3. The germline gives CDR1 SGHTS, CDR2 YDEGEE. The CDR3 here is CASSLGLAGEETQYF. Here the CDR3 DNA reads TGTGCCAGCAGCCTCGGACTAGCGGGGGAAGAGACCCAGTACTTC.

This clonotype was counted many times. This chain links TRBV6-1 with TRBJ1-4; D is unresolved. V lost 8 bases, J lost 7 bases, and 20 bases lay in between. This CDR3 is 15 amino acids long. Germline CDR1 is MNHNS and CDR2 is SASEGT. The CDR3 sequence: CASSPAGADFEKLFF. CDR3 nucleotide sequence: TGTGCCAGCTCCCCAGCGGGTGCCGACTTTGAAAAACTGTTTTTT.

This clonotype was found many times. This sequence joins TRBV7-9 and TRBJ1-1; D remains ambiguous. V lost 6 bases to trimming and J lost 0 bases, with 5 bases between them. This CDR3 is 12 amino acids long. CDR1 is SEHNR, CDR2 FQNEAQ, per germline (reference sequence). CDR3 residues: CASRNMNTEAFF. The CDR3 coding sequence is TGTGCCAGCAGAAATATGAACACTGAAGCTTTCTTT.

This clonotype was picked up many times. The rearrangement uses TRBV7-9 and TRBJ2-7; D is possibly TRBD1 (6 bases). V was cut by 5 bases and J by 3 bases, with 11 bases left in between. Germline CDR1 reads SEHNR; CDR2 reads FQNEAQ (reference sequence). CDR3 length equals 13 residues. Here the CDR3 reads CASSPQGNYEQYF. CDR3 DNA sequence: TGTGCCAGCAGCCCGCAGGGGAACTACGAGCAGTACTTC.

This clonotype came up many times. The chain combines TRBV6-2 or TRBV6-3 with TRBJ2-7; a weak D match, TRBD2 (6 bases). Trimming took 4 bases from V and 3 from J, leaving 10 bases between them. Per the germline V gene, CDR1 is MNHEY and CDR2 is SVGEGT. The CDR3 totals 13 residues. CDR3 DNA: TGTGCCAGCAGTTTTGGGGGAGGCTACGAGCAGTACTTC. This encodes CASSFGGGYEQYF.

This clonotype was seen many times. The rearrangement links TRBV28 to TRBJ1-1; D is ambiguous. Germline CDR1 and CDR2: MDHEN and SYDVKM. The CDR3 consists of 17 residues. Between the trimmed V and J ends, which lost 6 bases and 2 bases, there was a span of 22 bases. The chain's CDR3 is CASSTLPGVNKNTEAFF. As DNA, the CDR3 is TGTGCCAGCAGCACGCTCCCCGGGGTGAACAAAAACACTGAAGCTTTCTTT.

This clonotype was picked up many times. CDR3 residues: CASSLLTAGDEQYF. As DNA, the CDR3 is TGCGCCAGCAGCTTGTTAACAGCGGGAGACGAGCAGTACTTC. This rearrangement joins TRBV5-1 to TRBJ2-7, with 8 bases aligning to TRBD2. Germline loops: CDR1 SGHRS, CDR2 YFSETQ. V lost 1 base and J lost 5; bases outside the gene matches: 5. The CDR3 contains 14 residues.

This clonotype was observed at least ten times. The chain employs TRBV7-9 and TRBJ2-1; D is unclear. Trimming took off 3 bases at V and 5 bases at J, with 8 bases between the two ends. Germline CDR1 reads SEHNR; CDR2 reads FQNEAQ (reference sequence). The CDR3 covers 13 residues. In DNA, the CDR3 is TGTGCCAGCAGCTTGAAGCCGGACAATGAGCAGTTCTTC. It yields the protein CASSLKPDNEQFF.

At least ten counts were recorded for this clonotype. The germline gene is not matched at one end of the junction; a read error may be the cause. V is TRBV7-7 and J is TRBJ2-3; D may be TRBD2 (6 bases). This CDR3 has 14 amino acids. CDR1 and CDR2 from the germline V gene are SSHAT and FNYEAQ (reference sequence). CDR3 sequence (DNA): TGTGCTAGCAGCTTAGAAACGGAGGGAGATACGCAGTATTTT. This sequence encodes CASSLETEGDTQYF.

This clonotype has ten or more counts. This chain joins TRBV30 and TRBJ1-2; D gene ambiguous. Germline V gene lookup returns CDR1 GTSNPN and CDR2 SVGIG (reference sequence). V gave up 5 bases and J gave up 4 bases, with 17 bases separating them. The CDR3 loop spans 14 amino acids. CDR3 sequence (DNA): TGTGCCTGGGGAATACGTCGGGCCAGCTATGGCTACACCTTC. Translation gives CAWGIRRASYGYTF.

This clonotype has a count of ten or more. The V call is TRBV12-3 or TRBV12-4, the J call TRBJ1-5; D might be TRBD1 (6 bases). The CDR3 loop spans 15 amino acids. Between the trimmed V and J ends, which lost 6 bases and 5 bases, there was a span of 17 bases. CDR3 amino acids: CASSLWGQDDQPQHF. DNA of the CDR3: TGTGCCAGCAGCCTGTGGGGACAAGATGATCAGCCCCAGCATTTT.

This clonotype occurred many times. V and J are TRBV15 and TRBJ2-5; 9 bases map to TRBD1. The CDR3 has 15 residues. Germline values: CDR1 LNHNV, CDR2 YYDKDF (reference sequence). V gave up 5 bases and J gave up 5 bases; unmatched junction bases: 9. CDR3 DNA: TGTGCCACCAGCCGGGACAGGGTAGGGACGGAGACCCAGTACTTC. It yields the protein CATSRDRVGTETQYF.

This clonotype was seen repeatedly, ten times or more. V usage is TRBV15 and J usage is TRBJ2-3; D is perhaps TRBD2 (6 bases). The CDR3 consists of 15 residues. The germline V gene encodes CDR1 LNHNV and CDR2 YYDKDF (reference sequence). V was trimmed by 1 base and J by 2 bases, leaving 10 bases between them. CDR3 in amino acids: CATSRVGGATDTQYF. In nucleotides, the CDR3 is TGTGCCACCAGCAGAGTCGGCGGGGCCACAGATACGCAGTATTTT.